This TCR beta chain was obtained from a study of CD8+ T cells in alopecia areata. Study information: Donors of skin were C3H/HeJ mice aged about 6-12 months with spontaneous alopecia, and recipients were approximately 7-10-week-old female C3H/HeJ mice. Study-wide points: Sharing of TCRs across patients appeared less clear than in mice, possibly for HLA-related reasons.

This clone came up a few times. Its antigen is as yet unknown. Germline and genes here are mouse. The read stops 4 residues short of the end of the CDR3; the missing end is completed from the germline J gene. Markers used for sorting pooled cutaneous lymph node cells were CD4, CD8alpha, NKG2D, NKG2ACE and others. Sequencing templates came from extracted RNA that was reverse transcribed into cDNA. Data came from immunoSEQ multiplex PCR; TCRdb stores just in-frame clones and leaves some out. This sample shows roughly 260,000 clones and no singletons; 0.9% to 1.5% rests with the ten largest. V lost 1 base and J 0 bases, leaving 8 bases between the germline ends. The CDR3 is 14 amino acids. CDR1 and CDR2 from the germline V gene are GKSSPN and SITVG.

Material for sequencing was CD4+ T cells sorted from a lymph node. This chain connects TRBV31 to TRBJ2-4; TRBD1 might be the D (5 bases). The sequence was obtained from a C3H/HeJ mouse with alopecia areata. For the strain, the MHC haplotype given is H2-k. The CDR3 here is CAWSRQPSQNTLYF. CDR3 DNA, as far as it was read: TGTGCCTGGAGTCGACAGCCTAGTCAAAAC.